This T cell receptor beta chain was identified in a study of blood T cell repertoires in COVID-19. Study details: COVID-19 samples collected from the United States, Italy and Spain covered acute and convalescent phases. Nucleic acid was either cDNA or gDNA, and it came from T cells, B-cell-depleted T cells, or PBMCs.

Clinical history reported by participants formed the basis on which cohorts were assigned. Repertoires were generated with immunoSEQ multiplex PCR, while TCRdb's copy carries only in-frame clones and drops some. Of 310,000 or so clones listed, just over 85% were seen once; the top ten hold 8.5% to 12%. This CDR3 region has 13 residues. Germline V gene sequence: CDR1 LNHDA, CDR2 SQIVND (reference sequence). Trimming took off 7 bases at V and 4 bases at J, with 13 bases between the two ends. Sequences were obtained from PBMCs or T cells enriched from blood (not recorded which). The chain recombines TRBV19 with TRBJ1-1; TRBD1 might be the D (6 bases). This TCR was sampled from a young woman who had recovered from COVID-19. CDR3: CASISRGPTEAFF. The CDR3 DNA is TGTGCCAGTATCTCCAGGGGCCCCACTGAAGCTTTCTTT.